Listed here are 11 T cell receptor beta chains from one sample, sequenced in a study of CD8+CD57+ T cells in acquired aplastic anemia. Profiling that covered TCR beta VDJ and CDR3 relied on genomic DNA as its template. Each CDR3 protein gets one entry after TCRdb re-called the reads with MiXCR. This sample has about 180,000 distinct CDR3 sequences, with about 47% found just once. The sequencing input was sorted CD4+, CD8+, or CD8+CD57+ T cells (not recorded which) from PBMCs. The source is a human donor in good health.

This clonotype has ten or more counts. The rearrangement uses TRBV29-1 and TRBJ2-2; D is perhaps TRBD2 (5 bases). Germline CDR1 and CDR2: SQVTM and ANQGSEA. Deletions cut 4 bases from V and 6 bases from J, with 12 bases between. This CDR3 has 13 amino acids. The CDR3 DNA follows: TGCAGCGTTGTGATCCTCGGGGCCGGGGAGCTGTTTTTT. This codes for CSVVILGAGELFF.

Many counts were recorded for this clonotype. V is TRBV20-1 and J is TRBJ2-3, with a tentative D call TRBD2 (6 bases). The CDR3 runs 15 residues. Germline lookup yields CDR1 DFQATT and CDR2 SNEGSKA (reference sequence). V lost 6 bases and J 0 bases, leaving 16 bases between the germline ends. CDR3 amino acids: CSAEARGKSTDTQYF. The CDR3 coding sequence is TGCAGTGCCGAAGCTCGGGGGAAAAGCACAGATACGCAGTATTTT.

The V call is TRBV10-2, the J call TRBJ1-1, with 9 bases matching TRBD1. The junction had 9 bases not matched to a gene; V was cut back by 5 bases and J by 5 bases. Germline V gene sequence: CDR1 WSHSY, CDR2 SAAADI. This CDR3 region has 15 residues. The CDR3 region is CASSWDRETVTEAFF. Written as DNA, the CDR3 is TGCGCCAGCAGTTGGGACAGGGAGACGGTAACTGAAGCTTTCTTT.

The V and J genes are TRBV7-6 and TRBJ1-1, with D unresolved. Germline CDR1 and CDR2: SGHVS and FNYEAQ. Trimming removed 1 base at V and 0 bases at J, with 9 bases between. The CDR3 has 15 amino acids. The CDR3 DNA follows: TGTGCCAGCAGCTTAGGAGGCAGCCTGAACACTGAAGCTTTCTTT. Its protein is CASSLGGSLNTEAFF.

To note about this clonotype: One base away lies a much larger clone, so this may be a sequencing read error. The chain joins TRBV5-4 to TRBJ2-1, with 7 positions matching TRBD2. CDR1 and CDR2 from the germline V gene are SGHNT and YYREEE (reference sequence). CDR3 length: 16 residues. The CDR3 DNA is TGTGCCAGCAGCTTGGTAGCGGGTCTCTCCTGCAATGAGCAGTTCTTC. It is translated as CASSLVAGLSCNEQFF.

The chain carries TRBV10-3 and TRBJ1-5, with 7 bases lining up with TRBD1. After removal of 3 bases from V and 4 bases from J, the junction contained 6 bases not matched to a gene. The CDR3 is 15 amino acids. Per germline, CDR1 ENHRY and CDR2 SYGVKD. The CDR3 protein is CAISERAGGNQPQHF. CDR3 nucleotide sequence: TGTGCCATCAGTGAACGGGCAGGGGGGAATCAGCCCCAGCATTTT.

The CDR3 loop reads CATSDAVAGGPADTQYF. The CDR3 nucleotides read TGTGCCACCAGTGATGCCGTAGCGGGAGGGCCCGCAGATACGCAGTATTTT. The V call is TRBV24-1, the J call TRBJ2-3; TRBD2 matches at 11 bases. CDR3 length equals 17 residues. V lost 3 bases to trimming and J lost 4 bases; unmatched junction nucleotides: 8. The V gene's germline CDR1 is KGHDR and CDR2 SFDVKD.

As to this clonotype: One junction end disagrees with the germline gene, perhaps due to a read error. The chain links TRBV10-3 to TRBJ1-5; weak D call: TRBD1 (6 bases). CDR1 is ENHRY, CDR2 SYGVKD, per germline. The CDR3 is 14 residues long. In DNA, the CDR3 is TGTGCCACCAGTGAAGACAGGAATAATCAGCCCCAGCACTTT. Protein sequence: CATSEDRNNQPQHF.

This clonotype was recorded many times. This chain connects TRBV7-2 to TRBJ1-5; D not certain. Between the trimmed V and J ends, which lost 5 bases and 4 bases, there was a span of 9 bases. CDR3 length: 13 amino acids. Germline values: CDR1 SGHTA, CDR2 FQGNSA. The CDR3 protein is CASSLSWNQPQHF. CDR3 DNA: TGTGCCAGCAGCCTATCTTGGAATCAGCCCCAGCATTTT. The full variable domain, in which reference TRBV7-2 and TRBJ1-5 provide the parts outside the CDR3, is GAGVSQSPSNKVTEKGKDVELRCDPISGHTALYWYRQSLGQGLEFLIYFQGNSAPDKSGLPSDRFSAERTGGSVSTLTIQRTQQEDSAVYLCASSLSWNQPQHFGDGTRLSIL.

The gene calls are TRBV20-1 and TRBJ1-1; TRBD1 aligns across 9 bases. The germline gives CDR1 DFQATT, CDR2 SNEGSKA (reference sequence). The CDR3 extends over 13 amino acids. J lost 4 bases, V lost 5 bases, and 5 bases had no gene match. CDR3: CSAYRGPSTEAFF. The CDR3 region has the DNA TGCAGTGCTTACAGGGGGCCGAGCACTGAAGCTTTCTTT.

The chain uses TRBV11-2 and TRBJ2-1, with 10 bases lining up with TRBD2. V lost 6 bases and J lost 2; bases outside the gene matches: 10. This CDR3 has 17 amino acids. Looked up from germline, CDR1 is SGHAT and CDR2 is FQNNGV. CDR3 sequence (DNA): TGTGCCAGCAGACAAGGGAGCGGGGGGGCCACCTACAATGAGCAGTTCTTC. The encoded protein is CASRQGSGGATYNEQFF.